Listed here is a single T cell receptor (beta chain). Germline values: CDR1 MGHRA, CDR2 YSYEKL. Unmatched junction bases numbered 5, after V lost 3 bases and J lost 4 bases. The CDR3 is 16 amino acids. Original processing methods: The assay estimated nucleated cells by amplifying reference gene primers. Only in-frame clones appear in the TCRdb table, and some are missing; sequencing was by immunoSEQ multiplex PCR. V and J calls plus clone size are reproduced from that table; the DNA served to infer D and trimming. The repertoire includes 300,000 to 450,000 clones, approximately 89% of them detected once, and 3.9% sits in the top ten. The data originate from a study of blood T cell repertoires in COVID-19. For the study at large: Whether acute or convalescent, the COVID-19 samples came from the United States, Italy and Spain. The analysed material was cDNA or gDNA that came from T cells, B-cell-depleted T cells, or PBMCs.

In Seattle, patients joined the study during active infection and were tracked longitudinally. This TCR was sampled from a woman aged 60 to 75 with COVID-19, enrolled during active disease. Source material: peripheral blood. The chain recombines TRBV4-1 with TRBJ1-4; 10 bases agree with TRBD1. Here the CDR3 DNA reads TGCGCCAGCAGCCAGACAGGGGGCGCTTATAATGAAAAACTGTTTTTT. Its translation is CASSQTGGAYNEKLFF.